The 31 T cell receptor beta chains in this list originate from one sample, sequenced in a study of blood T cell repertoires in COVID-19. TCRdb keeps only in-frame clones here, not all; method: immunoSEQ multiplex PCR. The sample includes around 200,000 clones, approximately 83% of them seen just once. The sequenced sample was peripheral blood. These receptors all come from a man in his 60s with acute or convalescent COVID-19.

The J gene is TRBJ1-3, the V gene TRBV19; D not resolved. V lost 5 bases to trimming and J lost 2 bases, with 13 bases between them. The CDR3 loop spans 15 amino acids. The germline CDR1 and CDR2 sequences are LNHDA and SQIVND (reference sequence). The CDR3: CASSEGRTAGNTIYF. CDR3 bases: TGTGCCAGTAGTGAGGGAAGGACTGCTGGAAACACCATATATTTT.

The J gene is TRBJ2-7, the V gene TRBV27; a possible D gene is TRBD1 (6 bases). The length of the CDR3 is 15 residues. V was clipped by 6 bases and J by 0 bases, with 15 bases between them. Germline loops: CDR1 MNHEY, CDR2 SMNVEV (reference sequence). The CDR3 sequence is CASRGPGHRSYEQYF. The CDR3 DNA is TGTGCCAGCAGGGGGCCGGGACACCGCTCCTACGAGCAGTACTTC.

This chain uses TRBV4-1 with TRBJ1-1; D ambiguous. CDR3 length equals 13 residues. Germline V gene lookup returns CDR1 MGHRA and CDR2 YSYEKL. The germline V and J ends were trimmed by 3 bases and 5 bases, with 10 bases remaining between them. CDR3 DNA: TGCGCCAGCAGCCAGAGGGTTGGGACTGAAGCTTTCTTT. It encodes CASSQRVGTEAFF.

The chain uses TRBV5-1 and TRBJ1-1, with D uncertain. The ends were cut back, 0 bases at V and 3 bases at J, with 12 bases in the middle. In germline, CDR1 is SGHRS, CDR2 YFSETQ. CDR3 size: 15 residues. The DNA of the CDR3 is TGCGCCAGCAGCTTGGTAGGAGGATTATACACTGAAGCTTTCTTT. Translation: CASSLVGGLYTEAFF.

The genes are TRBV27 and TRBJ1-2, with D possibly being TRBD1 (6 bases). Trimming cost V 6 bases and J 2 bases, with 10 bases left between them. The CDR3 extends over 13 amino acids. Germline V gives CDR1 MNHEY, CDR2 SMNVEV (reference sequence). The CDR3 reads CASSLQGNYGYTF. CDR3 coding DNA: TGTGCCAGCAGCCTACAGGGCAACTATGGCTACACCTTC.

V and J are TRBV24-1 and TRBJ2-7, with 8 positions matching TRBD1. The ends lost 7 bases at V and 6 bases at J; junction bases unmatched: 4. The germline V gene has CDR1 KGHDR and CDR2 SFDVKD. This CDR3 has 12 residues. In DNA, the CDR3 is TGTGCCACCAGCCGGACAGGGAGCGAGCAGTACTTC. It translates to CATSRTGSEQYF.

This chain links TRBV28 with TRBJ1-3; perhaps TRBD1 as D (5 bases). From germline, CDR1 is MDHEN and CDR2 SYDVKM. Trimming stripped 3 bases from V and 0 bases from J, with 9 bases between. CDR3 length: 15 residues. The CDR3 loop reads CASSFQGLSGNTIYF. The CDR3 region has the DNA TGTGCCAGCAGTTTCCAGGGACTCTCTGGAAACACCATATATTTT.

This clone appeared a few times. This chain uses TRBV18 with TRBJ1-5, with D unresolved. The CDR3 spans 14 residues. Germline CDR1 is KGHSH and CDR2 is LQKENI. The ends were cut back, 0 bases at V and 2 bases at J, with 5 bases in the middle. Here the CDR3 reads CASSPPTGNQPQHF. CDR3 in DNA: TGTGCCAGCTCACCACCAACGGGCAATCAGCCCCAGCATTTT.

The gene calls are TRBV19 and TRBJ2-5, with 7 bases aligning to TRBD1. Per the germline V gene, CDR1 is LNHDA and CDR2 is SQIVND (reference sequence). CDR3 length: 17 residues. J lost 2 bases, V lost 1 base, and 10 bases had no gene match. CDR3 nucleotide sequence: TGTGCCAGTAGTATAGGAGGCCACAGGGGCGTGCAAGAGACCCAGTACTTC. Amino acids: CASSIGGHRGVQETQYF.

The V call is TRBV27, the J call TRBJ1-1, with a possible D match to TRBD1 (5 bases). Trimming removed 7 bases from V and 0 bases from J, with 24 bases in between. CDR1 and CDR2 from the germline V gene are MNHEY and SMNVEV (reference sequence). This CDR3 is 18 amino acids long. Here the CDR3 reads CASKTSSGGLTMNTEAFF. The CDR3, as DNA: TGTGCCAGCAAAACTAGTTCGGGGGGACTGACCATGAACACTGAAGCTTTCTTT.

The rearrangement joins TRBV4-1 to TRBJ1-2; 7 bases agree with TRBD1. This CDR3 has 17 residues. V shed 8 bases, J shed 4 bases, and the junction held 19 bases outside the gene matches. Germline V gene sequence: CDR1 MGHRA, CDR2 YSYEKL. DNA for the CDR3: TGCGCCAGCCACCCCGGGACAACCCACCAGGGGGGCTATGGCTACACCTTC. Its protein is CASHPGTTHQGGYGYTF.

The V and J genes are TRBV29-1 and TRBJ2-2; D is perhaps TRBD1 (5 bases). The CDR3 contains 17 residues. V was shortened by 3 bases and J by 2 bases, with 19 bases between the two germline ends. The V gene's germline CDR1 is SQVTM and CDR2 ANQGSEA. The CDR3 DNA reads TGCAGCGTTGAGATCCTTGGTGCAGGGTCAAACACCGGGGAGCTGTTTTTT. Encoded protein: CSVEILGAGSNTGELFF.

This clone was seen only once. V and J are TRBV27 and TRBJ2-7, with 9 bases fitting TRBD2. Germline V lookup: CDR1 MNHEY, CDR2 SMNVEV (reference sequence). Losses at the gene ends were 6 bases for V and 5 bases for J; bases not matched to a gene: 8. The CDR3 length is 14 residues. CDR3 amino acids: CASSWREGQNEQYF. The CDR3 coding sequence is TGTGCCAGCAGCTGGCGGGAGGGCCAAAACGAGCAGTACTTC.

This clone has only one observation. The chain uses TRBV28 and TRBJ1-2, with a possible D match to TRBD1 (5 bases). CDR3 length: 16 amino acids. The germline CDR1 and CDR2 sequences are MDHEN and SYDVKM. The V gene lost 8 bases and the J gene lost 0 bases, with 19 bases spanning the gap. CDR3 loop: CASFPLDSLANYGYTF. The DNA of the CDR3 is TGTGCCAGCTTCCCCTTAGACAGTCTAGCTAACTATGGCTACACCTTC.

J is TRBJ2-7 and V is TRBV5-6; 7 bases align to TRBD1. Germline V CDR1 and CDR2: SGHDT, YYEEEE. The CDR3 extends over 14 amino acids. Trimming took 4 bases from V and 6 from J; bases not matched to a gene: 10. The CDR3 DNA sequence: TGTGCCAGCAGCGCAAGGGGGACAGCAGGCGAGCAGTACTTC. The encoded protein is CASSARGTAGEQYF.

CDR3 nucleotide sequence: TGTGCCAGCAGCTCCCCACTAGTACCCTACGAGCAGTACTTC. This codes for CASSSPLVPYEQYF. The chain employs TRBV7-8 and TRBJ2-7, with D possibly being TRBD2 (5 bases). Trimming took 4 bases from V and 2 from J, leaving 12 bases between them. This CDR3 spans 14 amino acids. In germline, CDR1 is SGHVS, CDR2 FQNEAQ.

V usage is TRBV5-1 and J usage is TRBJ2-1; 9 bases map to TRBD2. Unmatched junction bases numbered 7, after V lost 0 bases and J lost 9 bases. The CDR3 spans 15 residues. Germline CDR1 is SGHRS and CDR2 is YFSETQ. The CDR3: CASSLGAGGTGEQFF. The CDR3 DNA sequence: TGCGCCAGCAGCTTGGGGGCGGGAGGGACTGGTGAGCAGTTCTTC.

This clone has only one observation. The rearrangement joins TRBV10-3 to TRBJ1-5; 8 nucleotides line up with TRBD1. In germline, CDR1 is ENHRY, CDR2 SYGVKD. The CDR3 extends over 16 amino acids. Trimming took 2 bases from V and 3 from J; bases not matched to a gene: 6. The CDR3 sequence is CAISEGQGAVNQPQHF. The CDR3 nucleotides are TGTGCCATCAGTGAGGGGCAGGGGGCAGTCAATCAGCCCCAGCATTTT.

CDR3 in amino acids: CASSQDRGGKKAFF. CDR3 bases: TGCGCCAGCAGCCAAGACAGGGGGGGAAAAAAAGCTTTCTTT. The chain carries TRBV5-1 and TRBJ1-1; 9 bases are shared with TRBD1. The germline CDR1 and CDR2 sequences are SGHRS and YFSETQ. Germline trimming cut 4 bases from V and 9 bases from J; bases unmatched to any gene: 10. This CDR3 spans 14 amino acids.

The chain recombines TRBV7-9 with TRBJ2-3; 9 bases fit TRBD2. The J segment lost 3 bases and the V segment lost 5 bases, leaving 9 bases of the junction unmatched. The CDR3 runs 16 residues. The germline CDR1 and CDR2 sequences are SEHNR and FQNEAQ (reference sequence). The CDR3: CASSVRPGLATDTQYF. CDR3 coding DNA: TGTGCCAGCAGCGTACGACCGGGACTAGCAACAGATACGCAGTATTTT.

The chain is built from TRBV3-1 (or the pseudogene TRBV3-2) and TRBJ2-5; 8 bases line up with TRBD2. The germline CDR1 and CDR2 sequences are LGHDT and YNNKEL (reference sequence). This CDR3 contains 14 residues. J gave up 5 bases and V 3 bases, and 5 bases lay outside the gene matches. For the CDR3, the DNA is TGTGCCAGCAGCCAGAGCGGGAGTAGGGAGACCCAGTACTTC. It specifies CASSQSGSRETQYF.

This clone has more than one count but fewer than ten. The chain couples TRBV6-5 to TRBJ1-6, with a tentative D call TRBD1 (6 bases). The CDR3 has 16 residues. The germline CDR1 and CDR2 sequences are MNHEY and SVGAGI. With 4 bases removed from V and 6 bases from J, the gap between germline ends came to 16 bases. CDR3 bases: TGTGCCAGCAGTTCACAACAGGGTGTCCCTAATTCACCCCTCCACTTT. Translation: CASSSQQGVPNSPLHF.

The CDR3 reads CASSEPARSTEAFF. The CDR3 coding sequence is TGTGCCAGTAGCGAGCCGGCTAGGAGCACTGAAGCTTTCTTT. The rearrangement joins TRBV19 to TRBJ1-1; the D is unclear. This CDR3 is 14 amino acids long. Trimming left V 6 bases short and J 4 bases short, with 15 bases between. The germline V gene encodes CDR1 LNHDA and CDR2 SQIVND (reference sequence).

The rearrangement links TRBV21-1 to TRBJ1-5; the table calls TRBD1, which could not be checked here. TRBV21-1 represents a pseudogene. The CDR3 loop spans 15 amino acids. The CDR3 nucleotides read TGTGCCAGCAGCGCGTTCCGACAGGGGAATCAGCCCCAGCATTTT. Translated, it gives CASSAFRQGNQPQHF.

The rearrangement uses TRBV7-9 and TRBJ1-2; 7 bases map to TRBD1. Germline lookup yields CDR1 SEHNR and CDR2 FQNEAQ (reference sequence). The CDR3 consists of 14 residues. Trimming cost V 5 bases and J 2 bases; bases outside gene matches: 5. The CDR3 loop is CASSRQGLNYGYTF. The CDR3 DNA reads as TGTGCCAGCAGCCGACAGGGATTGAACTATGGCTACACCTTC.

The chain joins TRBV5-6 to TRBJ2-1, with TRBD2 matching over 9 bases. J gave up 9 bases and V 6 bases, and 16 bases lay outside the gene matches. Germline V gene lookup returns CDR1 SGHDT and CDR2 YYEEEE. The CDR3 is 16 amino acids. CDR3 in DNA: TGTGCCAGCATCCGAAACCCCGGGACTAGCCTAGTTGAGCAGTTCTTC. Translated, it gives CASIRNPGTSLVEQFF. The full variable domain, rest sourced from reference TRBV5-6 and TRBJ2-1, is DAGVTQSPTHLIKTRGQQVTLRCSPKSGHDTVSWYQQALGQGPQFIFQYYEEEERQRGNFPDRFSGHQFPNYSSELNVNALLLGDSALYLCASIRNPGTSLVEQFFGPGTRLTVL.

The rearrangement joins TRBV6-6 to TRBJ2-2; a possible D gene is TRBD2 (6 bases). CDR1 and CDR2 from the germline V gene are MNHNY and SVGAGI (reference sequence). The germline V and J ends were trimmed by 7 bases and 0 bases, with 9 bases remaining between them. The CDR3 runs 14 residues. The CDR3 loop reads CASNRDSNTGELFF. Written as DNA, the CDR3 is TGTGCCAGCAATAGGGACTCGAACACCGGGGAGCTGTTTTTT.

The chain uses TRBV12-5 and TRBJ2-1; possible D gene TRBD2, 6 bases. Trimming removed 7 bases at V and 4 bases at J, with 14 bases between. The CDR3 extends over 14 amino acids. Germline V CDR1 and CDR2: LGHNT, FRNRAP. DNA of the CDR3: TGTGCTAGTGCCTCCCAGGGAGGATACAATGAGCAGTTCTTC. Its translation: CASASQGGYNEQFF.

This sequence joins TRBV27 and TRBJ1-5; D perhaps matches TRBD1 (5 bases). V was cut by 6 bases and J by 0 bases, with 12 bases left in between. This CDR3 has 15 amino acids. Germline-derived CDR1 and CDR2 are MNHEY and SMNVEV (reference sequence). CDR3 protein: CASSPRADSNQPQHF. The CDR3 coding sequence is TGTGCCAGCAGCCCCAGGGCAGATAGCAATCAGCCCCAGCATTTT.

The chain links TRBV7-9 to TRBJ1-4; D gene uncertain. V lost 5 bases and J 5 bases, leaving 9 bases between the germline ends. The length of the CDR3 is 13 residues. Germline V gene lookup returns CDR1 SEHNR and CDR2 FQNEAQ (reference sequence). CDR3 sequence reads: CASSQVTNEKLFF. The CDR3, as DNA: TGTGCCAGCAGCCAAGTGACAAATGAAAAACTGTTTTTT. Based on the CDR3 plus reference TRBV7-9 and TRBJ1-4, the full variable domain is DTGVSQNPRHKITKRGQNVTFRCDPISEHNRLYWYRQTLGQGPEFLTYFQNEAQLEKSRLLSDRFSAERPKGSFSTLEIQRTEQGDSAMYLCASSQVTNEKLFFGSGTQLSVL.

V is TRBV2 and J is TRBJ2-2; D is ambiguous. The V end lost 5 bases, the J end lost 1 base, and 11 bases lay between the germline ends. The germline V gene encodes CDR1 SNHLY and CDR2 FYNNEI. The CDR3 loop spans 15 amino acids. CDR3 DNA: TGTGCCAGCAGTTCTGGTAGTCTGAACACCGGGGAGCTGTTTTTT. It yields the protein CASSSGSLNTGELFF.